This T cell receptor beta chain was sequenced during a study of T cell changes during pregnancy in multiple sclerosis. This table comes from immunoSEQ multiplex PCR, and its TCRdb copy is limited to in-frame clones, with some not included. The sample carries about 42,000 clones, around four fifths recorded once. The TCR sequence derives from a female donor with multiple sclerosis, enrolled in a pregnancy study. Specimen: CD4+ T cells from peripheral blood mononuclear cells, collected before pregnancy.

CDR3 in amino acids: CASSPTGGGQPQHF. In DNA, the CDR3 is TGTGCCAGCAGCCCTACAGGGGGTGGGCAGCCCCAGCATTTT. This sequence joins TRBV6-1 and TRBJ1-5; 8 positions agree with TRBD1. The CDR3 is 14 amino acids. Trimming removed 6 bases from V and 7 bases from J; junction bases left unmatched: 8. The germline V gene has CDR1 MNHNS and CDR2 SASEGT.